The 2 T cell receptor beta chains reported below all come from one sample, sequenced in a study of T cells after yellow fever vaccination. TCRdb recomputed calls from the 5' RACE reads with MiXCR, one row per CDR3 protein. The sample carries hundreds of thousands of distinct CDR3 sequences, about 17% recorded once. Specimen: PBMCs, collected 4 to 6 days after the first yellow fever vaccination. The receptors come from a man between 18 and 35 years old who received the YFV17D yellow fever vaccine.

A few counts support this clonotype. The chain couples TRBV6-5 to TRBJ1-1; 8 bases map to TRBD1. Germline assignment: CDR1 MNHEY and CDR2 SVGAGI. The trim removed 4 bases at V and 11 bases at J, leaving 15 bases unmatched. This CDR3 spans 15 amino acids. CDR3 DNA sequence: TGTGCCAGCAGTTCCCTGACAGGGGACTCCCCTGGGGCTTTCTTT. It yields the protein CASSSLTGDSPGAFF.

This clonotype was counted only a few times. The V gene is TRBV6-2 or TRBV6-3, the J gene TRBJ1-1; D is perhaps TRBD1 (6 bases). Per the germline V gene, CDR1 is MNHEY and CDR2 is SVGEGT. With 4 bases removed from V and 2 bases from J, the gap between germline ends came to 20 bases. This CDR3 comprises 17 residues. The CDR3 nucleotides are TGTGCCAGCAGTTGGACTTTTCTGGCAGGGGTCAACACTGAAGCTTTCTTT. Amino acid sequence: CASSWTFLAGVNTEAFF.